This T cell receptor (beta chain) originates from a study of technical replicates of blood from four donors. This CDR3 has 15 residues. Looked up from germline, CDR1 is SGDLS and CDR2 is YYNGEE. The trim removed 0 bases at V and 4 bases at J, leaving 4 bases unmatched. Sequencing used immunoSEQ multiplex PCR; TCRdb keeps in-frame clones, though not all of them. The data show tens of thousands of clones, with around 90% seen just once and around 0.37% held by the top ten. The source material was T cells isolated from PBMCs. The V and J genes are TRBV9 and TRBJ2-5, with TRBD2 matching over 9 bases. The TCR comes from a human donor in good health. The CDR3 protein is CASSVGLAVTETQYF. The DNA for the CDR3 is TGTGCCAGCAGCGTAGGACTAGCGGTTACAGAGACCCAGTACTTC.